This TCR beta chain was retrieved from a study of control samples from healthy donors and cancer patients. Profiling relied on immunoSEQ multiplex PCR, and the TCRdb table lists in-frame clones only, not all of them. The sample has some 150,000 clones; around 96% are singletons. The V gene lost 3 bases and the J gene lost 0 bases, with 1 base spanning the gap. Germline V lookup: CDR1 SGHNT, CDR2 YYREEE (reference sequence). This CDR3 comprises 12 residues. This sequence was found in a woman in her twenties or thirties in good health. The sample comprised blood. The V gene is TRBV5-4, the J gene TRBJ1-5; no definite D call. The CDR3 reads CASSYSNQPQHF. CDR3 bases: TGTGCCAGCAGCTATAGCAATCAGCCCCAGCATTTT. The full variable domain, rest sourced from reference TRBV5-4 and TRBJ1-5, is ETGVTQSPTHLIKTRGQQVTLRCSSQSGHNTVSWYQQALGQGPQFIFQYYREEENGRGNFPPRFSGLQFPNYSSELNVNALELDDSALYLCASSYSNQPQHFGDGTRLSIL.